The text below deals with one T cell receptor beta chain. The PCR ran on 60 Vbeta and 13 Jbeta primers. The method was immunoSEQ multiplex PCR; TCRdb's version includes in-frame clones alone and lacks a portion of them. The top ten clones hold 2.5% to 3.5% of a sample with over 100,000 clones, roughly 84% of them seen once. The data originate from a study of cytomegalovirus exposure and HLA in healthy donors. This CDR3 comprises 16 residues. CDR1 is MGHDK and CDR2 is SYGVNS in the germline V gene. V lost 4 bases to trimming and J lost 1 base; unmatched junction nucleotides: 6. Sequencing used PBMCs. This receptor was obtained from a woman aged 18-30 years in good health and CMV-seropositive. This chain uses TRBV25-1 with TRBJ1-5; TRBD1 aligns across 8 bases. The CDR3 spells CASSGGTGSSNQPQHF. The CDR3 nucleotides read TGTGCCAGCAGTGGTGGGACAGGTTCAAGCAATCAGCCCCAGCATTTT.